The next 26 T cell receptor beta chains were all read from a single sample in a study of shared clonotypes between healthy human individuals. The method was immunoSEQ multiplex PCR; TCRdb's version includes in-frame clones alone and lacks a portion of them. This table holds about 2.5 million clones, 85% to 95% found once. Source material: naive CD4+ T cells from PBMCs. Subset here: CD45RA+ positively selected. These receptor sequences come from a man younger than 35 in good health. Some clones in this sample may be carry-over from other donors' samples.

The chain carries TRBV5-1 and TRBJ2-1; 14 bases fit TRBD2. The CDR3 spans 16 residues. CDR1 is SGHRS and CDR2 is YFSETQ in the germline V gene. With V trimmed by 0 bases and J by 10 bases, 6 bases remained unmatched. CDR3 region: CASSLGGLAGEDEQFF. The CDR3 DNA reads as TGCGCCAGCAGCTTGGGGGGACTAGCGGGAGAGGACGAGCAGTTCTTC. The full variable domain, completed using reference TRBV5-1 and TRBJ2-1, is KAGVTQTPRYLIKTRGQQVTLSCSPISGHRSVSWYQQTPGQGLQFLFEYFSETQRNKGNFPGRFSGRQFSNSRSEMNVSTLELGDSALYLCASSLGGLAGEDEQFFGPGTRLTVL.

The genes are TRBV5-8 and TRBJ2-1; TRBD1 is a possible D gene (7 bases). Trimming pared 3 bases from V and 0 bases from J, leaving 10 bases between. Germline V gene lookup returns CDR1 SGHTS and CDR2 YDEGEE. This CDR3 contains 15 residues. The CDR3 reads CASSYRGGSYNEQFF. The CDR3 coding sequence is TGTGCCAGCAGCTACAGGGGAGGCTCCTACAATGAGCAGTTCTTC.

The chain employs TRBV13 and TRBJ1-3; the D gene is possibly TRBD1 (5 bases). With 4 bases removed from V and 0 bases from J, the gap between germline ends came to 10 bases. Germline CDR1 and CDR2: PRHDT and FYEKMQ (reference sequence). CDR3 size: 15 residues. CDR3 coding DNA: TGTGCCAGCAGCTCTTTGGGGGGCTCTGGAAACACCATATATTTT. The encoded protein is CASSSLGGSGNTIYF.

This chain joins TRBV11-2 and TRBJ2-3, with D perhaps TRBD2 (6 bases). The CDR3 contains 16 residues. V lost 0 bases, J lost 2 bases, and 12 bases lay in between. CDR1 and CDR2 from the germline V gene are SGHAT and FQNNGV. CDR3 residues: CASSLETSSVTDTQYF. The DNA for the CDR3 is TGTGCCAGCAGCTTAGAGACTAGTTCTGTCACAGATACGCAGTATTTT.

The genes are TRBV7-2 and TRBJ2-6, with a weak D call TRBD1 (6 bases). Looked up from germline, CDR1 is SGHTA and CDR2 is FQGNSA. Trimming removed 1 base from V and 0 bases from J, with 7 bases in between. This CDR3 comprises 16 residues. The CDR3: CASSLGQASGANVLTF. CDR3 nucleotide sequence: TGTGCCAGCAGCTTAGGACAGGCCTCTGGGGCCAACGTCCTGACTTTC.

This chain uses TRBV28 with TRBJ1-5; D ambiguous. The CDR3 is 15 residues long. Trimming took 3 bases from V and 4 from J, leaving 13 bases between them. Germline V gene data show CDR1 as MDHEN and CDR2 as SYDVKM. CDR3 nucleotide sequence: TGTGCCAGCAGTTTTCTTCGATATACAAATCAGCCCCAGCATTTT. It codes for CASSFLRYTNQPQHF.

The chain couples TRBV5-1 to TRBJ2-7; D is ambiguous. The CDR3 has 13 residues. V lost 5 bases and J lost 1, with 10 bases in between. Germline values: CDR1 SGHRS, CDR2 YFSETQ. The CDR3 DNA is TGCGCCAGCAGTACCCTGGGGTCCTACGAGCAGTACTTC. Its translation: CASSTLGSYEQYF.

As for this clone: The same CDR3 is also encoded by other DNA sequences in this sample. V gene TRBV7-3 combines with J gene TRBJ1-1; D ambiguous. Germline V gene data show CDR1 as SGHTA and CDR2 as FQGTGA. The CDR3 is made up of 13 amino acids. Trimming removed 5 bases from V and 2 bases from J, with 9 bases in between. The CDR3 nucleotides read TGTGCCAGCAGCCTTGACTCCAACACTGAAGCTTTCTTT. Protein product: CASSLDSNTEAFF.

The chain combines TRBV30 with TRBJ1-4; D uncertain. V was pared by 2 bases and J by 6 bases, with 13 bases between. The CDR3 sequence is 14 residues long. Germline V lookup: CDR1 GTSNPN, CDR2 SVGIG (reference sequence). Here the CDR3 DNA reads TGTGCCTGGAGTTCGGACGGAATCGATGAAAAACTGTTTTTT. Translating it yields CAWSSDGIDEKLFF.

The V call is TRBV7-9, the J call TRBJ1-6; D gene ambiguous. Germline V gene sequence: CDR1 SEHNR, CDR2 FQNEAQ (reference sequence). This CDR3 has 13 amino acids. V was pared by 1 base and J by 10 bases, with 8 bases between. The CDR3 here is CASSLEGGSPLHF. As DNA, the CDR3 is TGTGCCAGCAGCTTAGAGGGCGGATCACCCCTCCACTTT. Complete variable domain (other parts from reference TRBV7-9 and TRBJ1-6): DTGVSQNPRHKITKRGQNVTFRCDPISEHNRLYWYRQTLGQGPEFLTYFQNEAQLEKSRLLSDRFSAERPKGSFSTLEIQRTEQGDSAMYLCASSLEGGSPLHFGNGTRLTVT.

The chain has TRBV7-3 and TRBJ2-1; 7 nucleotides match TRBD2. Per the germline V gene, CDR1 is SGHTA and CDR2 is FQGTGA. The CDR3 spans 18 residues. The V and J ends lost 4 bases and 5 bases, in that order; junction bases with no gene match: 17. The CDR3 nucleotides are TGTGCCAGCAGCTCCCCTCACGGGGGAGGGAGGGCCCACAATGAGCAGTTCTTC. The encoded protein is CASSSPHGGGRAHNEQFF.

This sequence joins TRBV7-2 and TRBJ2-5; D is possibly TRBD1 (5 bases). The CDR3 spans 14 residues. Germline V gives CDR1 SGHTA, CDR2 FQGNSA. The V end lost 8 bases, the J end lost 0 bases, and 13 bases lay between the germline ends. In DNA form, the CDR3 reads TGTGCCAGCCTGAGGCTAGGGGACCAAGAGACCCAGTACTTC. This sequence encodes CASLRLGDQETQYF.

The chain uses TRBV10-3 and TRBJ1-5; D unclear. V lost 0 bases and J lost 6, with 18 bases in between. Germline loops: CDR1 ENHRY, CDR2 SYGVKD. This CDR3 has 17 amino acids. The CDR3 reads CAISESSRTSNGQPQHF. The CDR3 DNA reads TGTGCCATCAGTGAGTCAAGTCGTACCAGCAATGGTCAGCCCCAGCATTTT.

The rearrangement links TRBV11-2 to TRBJ2-2; 7 nucleotides line up with TRBD1. CDR1 and CDR2 from the germline V gene are SGHAT and FQNNGV. Trimming cost V 6 bases and J 0 bases; bases outside gene matches: 7. This CDR3 region has 16 residues. The CDR3 spells CASSLKGQSNTGELFF. The DNA of the CDR3 is TGTGCCAGCAGTCTTAAGGGACAGTCGAACACCGGGGAGCTGTTTTTT.

J is TRBJ2-3 and V is TRBV4-1; TRBD2 agrees at 10 bases. The CDR3 runs to 20 residues. Per the germline V gene, CDR1 is MGHRA and CDR2 is YSYEKL. J was trimmed by 4 bases and V by 3 bases; bases with no gene match: 19. The CDR3 sequence is CASSHARTSGYLQRADTQYF. The CDR3 nucleotides are TGCGCCAGCAGCCACGCAAGGACTAGCGGCTACCTTCAACGCGCAGATACGCAGTATTTT.

Concerning this clone itself: Other DNA variants within this sample encode the same CDR3. The gene calls are TRBV5-4 and TRBJ1-5; perhaps TRBD1 as D (5 bases). V was trimmed by 0 bases and J by 7 bases, leaving 8 bases between them. This CDR3 contains 13 residues. From germline, CDR1 is SGHNT and CDR2 YYREEE (reference sequence). CDR3 in amino acids: CASSLGRDQPQHF. CDR3 DNA sequence: TGTGCCAGCAGCTTGGGTAGGGACCAGCCCCAGCATTTT.

The chain is built from TRBV5-1 and TRBJ2-5; D may be TRBD1 (6 bases). CDR3 length: 15 residues. V was clipped by 0 bases and J by 5 bases, with 14 bases between them. Germline V gene lookup returns CDR1 SGHRS and CDR2 YFSETQ. DNA for the CDR3: TGCGCCAGCAGCTTGGCCGCTGTACAGGGCGAGACCCAGTACTTC. Its translation: CASSLAAVQGETQYF.

The rearrangement links TRBV5-6 to TRBJ2-3; D is unclear. The CDR3 sequence is 14 residues long. V was pared by 2 bases and J by 6 bases, with 13 bases between. In germline, CDR1 is SGHDT, CDR2 YYEEEE. The CDR3, as DNA: TGTGCCAGCAGCTTAGACCCCCTCCAGGATACGCAGTATTTT. This encodes CASSLDPLQDTQYF.

The genes are TRBV5-6 and TRBJ2-3; TRBD1 is a possible D gene (5 bases). Germline V gene data show CDR1 as SGHDT and CDR2 as YYEEEE. V dropped 1 base and J dropped 0 bases, with 12 bases sitting between them. The CDR3 totals 16 residues. The CDR3 nucleotides are TGTGCCAGCAGCTTGTCCTTTAGGGGAAGCACAGATACGCAGTATTTT. The encoded protein is CASSLSFRGSTDTQYF.

The rearrangement uses TRBV7-6 and TRBJ2-1; 9 bases agree with TRBD1. The CDR3 totals 18 residues. Germline V gene lookup returns CDR1 SGHVS and CDR2 FNYEAQ. Germline trimming cut 3 bases from V and 1 base from J; bases unmatched to any gene: 10. This chain's CDR3 is CASSLYWTGAVSYNEQFF. CDR3 bases: TGTGCCAGCAGCTTGTATTGGACAGGGGCCGTTTCCTACAATGAGCAGTTCTTC.

The gene calls are TRBV4-1 and TRBJ1-5, with D tentatively TRBD1 (5 bases). The ends were cut back, 0 bases at V and 3 bases at J, with 15 bases in the middle. This CDR3 has 17 amino acids. Germline CDR1 is MGHRA and CDR2 is YSYEKL. CDR3 sequence: CASSQELSLGPNQPQHF. DNA for the CDR3: TGCGCCAGCAGCCAAGAACTGAGTCTGGGGCCCAATCAGCCCCAGCATTTT.

This chain uses TRBV7-3 with TRBJ2-1, with TRBD2 matching over 14 bases. The length of the CDR3 is 17 residues. With 5 bases clipped from V and 6 bases from J, the junction kept 9 bases outside the gene matches. The germline CDR1 and CDR2 sequences are SGHTA and FQGTGA. This CDR3 reads CASSPRAGLAGVNEQFF. As DNA, the CDR3 is TGTGCCAGCAGCCCACGAGCGGGACTAGCGGGAGTCAATGAGCAGTTCTTC.

The V and J genes are TRBV28 and TRBJ2-7; TRBD1 matches at 10 bases. The V segment lost 5 bases and the J segment 4 bases; nucleotides outside the gene matches: 8. The CDR3 sequence is 15 residues long. Germline loops: CDR1 MDHEN, CDR2 SYDVKM. The CDR3 DNA sequence: TGTGCCAGCAGTACCTCCGGGACAGGGGTTTACGAGCAGTACTTC. Amino acid sequence: CASSTSGTGVYEQYF.

V is TRBV9 and J is TRBJ2-2; no clear D gene. The germline gives CDR1 SGDLS, CDR2 YYNGEE. This CDR3 spans 15 amino acids. V lost 0 bases, J lost 7 bases, and 13 bases lay in between. The CDR3 nucleotides are TGTGCCAGCAGCGTAGAGGGCCAGTACTACGGGGAGCTGTTTTTT. This sequence encodes CASSVEGQYYGELFF. The whole variable domain, remainder taken from reference TRBV9 and TRBJ2-2, is DSGVTQTPKHLITATGQRVTLRCSPRSGDLSVYWYQQSLDQGLQFLIQYYNGEERAKGNILERFSAQQFPDLHSELNLSSLELGDSALYFCASSVEGQYYGELFFGEGSRLTVL.

The chain couples TRBV18 to TRBJ1-1; TRBD1 matches 7 bases. CDR1 and CDR2 from the germline V gene are KGHSH and LQKENI. This CDR3 is built from 15 residues. Trimming cost V 3 bases and J 1 base; bases outside gene matches: 5. CDR3 region: CASSPVGDRNTEAFF. The CDR3 DNA reads as TGTGCCAGCTCACCGGTGGGGGACAGGAACACTGAAGCTTTCTTT.

This clone appeared once. The rearrangement uses TRBV27 and TRBJ2-7, with 7 bases fitting TRBD2. This CDR3 is built from 13 residues. Trimming cost V 10 bases and J 6 bases; bases outside gene matches: 12. Per germline, CDR1 MNHEY and CDR2 SMNVEV (reference sequence). As DNA, the CDR3 is TGTGCCACCATTCGGAGATCTAGCGGCGAGCAGTACTTC. This codes for CATIRRSSGEQYF.